This T cell receptor (beta chain) was identified in a study of T cell responses to AZD1222 COVID-19 vaccine. Whole-study findings and limits: Donors were mostly white British, more females; clonal diversity possibly underestimated.

CDR3 length equals 13 residues. V lost 8 bases, J lost 7 bases, and 15 bases lay in between. The germline V gene encodes CDR1 SNHLY and CDR2 FYNNEI. Sequenced by immunoSEQ multiplex PCR; TCRdb stores in-frame clones only, minus some. Among about 140,000 clones listed, 80% to 95% were seen once. The count of this clone is one. What it recognizes is unknown. This receptor was taken from an adult who received the AZD1222 COVID-19 vaccine. The chain employs TRBV2 and TRBJ1-5; possible D gene TRBD1, 5 bases. This specimen was peripheral blood, taken 28 days after the second AZD1222 dose. CDR3 sequence reads: CASGGEVRQPQHF. CDR3 DNA sequence: TGTGCCAGCGGGGGGGAGGTACGGCAGCCCCAGCATTTT.